This TCR beta chain was retrieved from a study of T cell repertoires in cytomegalovirus infection. The wider study: In public TCR beta signatures, there were indications of both CMV infection and matching HLA type.

This clonotype was observed a handful of times. Its antigen is still unknown. TCRdb used MiXCR to reprocess the reads, holding one entry per CDR3 protein. The table has hundreds of thousands of distinct CDR3 sequences, approximately 29% seen once. The V gene's germline CDR1 is MNHNY and CDR2 SVGAGI (reference sequence). V lost 8 bases to trimming and J lost 4 bases, with 30 bases between them. CDR3 length: 20 residues. Study observations and caveats: The cumulative frequency of public TCR beta families identified carriers of CMV plus the relevant HLA.

This sequence was found in a human donor in good health (CMV status not recorded). Some clones in this sample may be carry-over from other donors' samples. The rearrangement links TRBV6-6 to TRBJ2-6; D unresolved. Sample: cultured CD8+ T cells from PBMCs, taken from culture after CMV antigen stimulation. CDR3 protein: CASALLYQDVPSLGANVLTF. The DNA of the CDR3 is TGTGCCAGCGCCTTACTTTATCAGGACGTTCCCTCTTTGGGGGCCAACGTCCTGACTTTC.